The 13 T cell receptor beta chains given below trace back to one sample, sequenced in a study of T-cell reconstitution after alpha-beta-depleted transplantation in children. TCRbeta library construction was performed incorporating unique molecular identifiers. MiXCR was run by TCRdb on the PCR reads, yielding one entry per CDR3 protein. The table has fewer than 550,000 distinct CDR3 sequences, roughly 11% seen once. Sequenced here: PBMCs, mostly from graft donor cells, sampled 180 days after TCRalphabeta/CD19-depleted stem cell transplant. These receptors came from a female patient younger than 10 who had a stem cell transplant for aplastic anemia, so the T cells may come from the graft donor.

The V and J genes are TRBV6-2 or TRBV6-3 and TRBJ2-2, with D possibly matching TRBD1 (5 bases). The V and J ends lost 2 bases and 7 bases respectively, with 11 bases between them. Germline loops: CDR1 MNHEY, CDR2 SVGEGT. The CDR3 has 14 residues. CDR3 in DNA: TGTGCCAGCAGTTACGTACTCCAGGGCGGGGAGCTGTTTTTT. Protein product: CASSYVLQGGELFF.

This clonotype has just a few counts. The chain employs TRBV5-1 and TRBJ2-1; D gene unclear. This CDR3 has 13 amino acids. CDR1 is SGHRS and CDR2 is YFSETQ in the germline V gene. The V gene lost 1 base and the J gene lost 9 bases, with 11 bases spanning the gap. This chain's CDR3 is CASSLWLQSEQFF. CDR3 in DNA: TGCGCCAGCAGCTTGTGGTTGCAGAGTGAGCAGTTCTTC.

The DNA for the CDR3 is TGTGCCAGCAGCGCCGGGTCCTATGGCTACACCTTC. This encodes CASSAGSYGYTF. The chain combines TRBV6-2 or TRBV6-3 with TRBJ1-2; D gene unclear. Trimming removed 6 bases at V and 4 bases at J, with 9 bases between. The CDR3 is 12 residues long. Germline assignment: CDR1 MNHEY and CDR2 SVGEGT.

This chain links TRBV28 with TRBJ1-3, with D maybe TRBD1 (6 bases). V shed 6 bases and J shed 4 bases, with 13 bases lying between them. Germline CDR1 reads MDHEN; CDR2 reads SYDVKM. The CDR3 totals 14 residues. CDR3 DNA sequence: TGTGCCAGCAGCTACCAAGACAGGGGAAACACCATATATTTT. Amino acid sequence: CASSYQDRGNTIYF.

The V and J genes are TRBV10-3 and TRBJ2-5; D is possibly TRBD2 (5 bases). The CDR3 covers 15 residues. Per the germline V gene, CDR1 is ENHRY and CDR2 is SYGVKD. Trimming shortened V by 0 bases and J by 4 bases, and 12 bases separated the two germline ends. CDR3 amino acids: CAISESRRKGETQYF. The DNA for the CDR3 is TGTGCCATCAGTGAGTCGAGGAGGAAGGGAGAGACCCAGTACTTC.

For the CDR3, the DNA is TGTGCCAGCAGTTCCGGAGGGACAGGGAGGTTTACAGATACGCAGTATTTT. It is translated as CASSSGGTGRFTDTQYF. The chain carries TRBV28 and TRBJ2-3; the match to TRBD1 covers 9 bases. The J segment lost 3 bases and the V segment lost 4 bases, leaving 11 bases of the junction unmatched. The germline V gene has CDR1 MDHEN and CDR2 SYDVKM. The CDR3 contains 17 residues.

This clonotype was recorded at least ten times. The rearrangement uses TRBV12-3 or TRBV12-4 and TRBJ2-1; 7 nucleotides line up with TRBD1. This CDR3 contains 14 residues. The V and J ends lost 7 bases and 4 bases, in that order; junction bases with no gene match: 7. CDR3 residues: CASTLGRGYNEQFF. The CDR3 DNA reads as TGTGCCAGCACCTTGGGCAGGGGGTACAATGAGCAGTTCTTC.

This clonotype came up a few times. The CDR3 region has the DNA TGTGCCAGCAGCTTGGGAGGGGGCCGAGCCAAAAACATTCAGTACTTC. Amino acid sequence: CASSLGGGRAKNIQYF. This sequence joins TRBV7-2 and TRBJ2-4; D tentatively reads TRBD1 or TRBD2 (7 bases each). Trimming cost V 3 bases and J 0 bases, with 12 bases left between them. Per germline, CDR1 SGHTA and CDR2 FQGNSA. This CDR3 has 16 residues.

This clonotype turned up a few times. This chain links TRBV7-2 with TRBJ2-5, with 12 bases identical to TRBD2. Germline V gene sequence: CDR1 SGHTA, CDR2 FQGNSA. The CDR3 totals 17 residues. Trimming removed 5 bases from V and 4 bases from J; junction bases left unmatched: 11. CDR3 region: CASSPLGGLAGPETQYF. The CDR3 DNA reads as TGTGCCAGCAGCCCCCTCGGTGGACTAGCGGGACCAGAGACCCAGTACTTC.

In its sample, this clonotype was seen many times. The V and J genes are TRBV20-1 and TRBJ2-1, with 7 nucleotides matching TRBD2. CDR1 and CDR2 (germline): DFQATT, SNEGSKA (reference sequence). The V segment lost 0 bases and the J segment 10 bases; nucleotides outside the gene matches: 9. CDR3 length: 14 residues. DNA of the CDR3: TGCAGTGCTAGAGATCCAATACTAGCGCAGGAGCAGTTCTTC. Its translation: CSARDPILAQEQFF.

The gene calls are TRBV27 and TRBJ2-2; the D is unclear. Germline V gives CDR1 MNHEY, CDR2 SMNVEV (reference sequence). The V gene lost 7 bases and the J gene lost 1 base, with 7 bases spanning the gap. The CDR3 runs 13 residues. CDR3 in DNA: TGTGCCAGCATAGAGCGGAACACCGGGGAGCTGTTTTTT. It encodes CASIERNTGELFF.

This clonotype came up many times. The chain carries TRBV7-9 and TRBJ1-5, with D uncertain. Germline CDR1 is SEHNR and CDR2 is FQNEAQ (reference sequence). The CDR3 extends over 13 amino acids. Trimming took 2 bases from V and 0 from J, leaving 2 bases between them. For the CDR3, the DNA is TGTGCCAGCAGCTTACATAGCAATCAGCCCCAGCATTTT. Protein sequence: CASSLHSNQPQHF.

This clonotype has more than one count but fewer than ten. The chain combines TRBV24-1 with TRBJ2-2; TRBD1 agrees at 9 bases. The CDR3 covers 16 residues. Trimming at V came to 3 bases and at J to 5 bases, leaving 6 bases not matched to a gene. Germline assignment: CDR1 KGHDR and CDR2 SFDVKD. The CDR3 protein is CATSDPGTGRTGELFF. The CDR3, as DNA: TGTGCCACCAGTGATCCGGGGACAGGGCGAACCGGGGAGCTGTTTTTT.